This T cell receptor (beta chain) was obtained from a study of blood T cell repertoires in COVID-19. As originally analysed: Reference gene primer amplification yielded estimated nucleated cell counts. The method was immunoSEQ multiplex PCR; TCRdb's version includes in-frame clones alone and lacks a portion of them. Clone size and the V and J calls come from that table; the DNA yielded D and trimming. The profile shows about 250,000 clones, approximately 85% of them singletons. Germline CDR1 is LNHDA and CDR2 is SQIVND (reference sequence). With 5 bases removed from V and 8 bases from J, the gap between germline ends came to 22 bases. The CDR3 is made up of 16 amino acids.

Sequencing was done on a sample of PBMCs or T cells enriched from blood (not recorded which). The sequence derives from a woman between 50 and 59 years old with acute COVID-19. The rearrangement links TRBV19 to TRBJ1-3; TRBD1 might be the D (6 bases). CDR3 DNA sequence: TGTGCCAGTAGTCCTCAAGGGGGGACTAAGGTATACACCATATATTTT. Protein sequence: CASSPQGGTKVYTIYF.